One sample yielded the 28 T cell receptor beta chains listed below, sequenced in a study of blood T cell repertoires in COVID-19. Sequencing used immunoSEQ multiplex PCR; TCRdb keeps in-frame clones, though not all of them. The sample yields around 290,000 clones, 75% to 95% seen once. Specimen: PBMCs or T cells enriched from blood (not recorded which). The origin of the receptors is a woman in her twenties or thirties who had recovered from COVID-19.

The rearrangement links TRBV6-5 to TRBJ2-5; TRBD1 aligns across 7 bases. V lost 2 bases, J lost 1 base, and 4 bases stayed unmatched. Germline V gene sequence: CDR1 MNHEY, CDR2 SVGAGI. There are 15 residues in the CDR3. CDR3 nucleotide sequence: TGTGCCAGCAGTTACCCGGGACAGACCCAAGAGACCCAGTACTTC. Translation gives CASSYPGQTQETQYF.

The chain joins TRBV28 to TRBJ1-3; 7 nucleotides line up with TRBD1. The junction had 7 bases not matched to a gene; V was cut back by 5 bases and J by 0 bases. The CDR3 covers 16 residues. The V gene's germline CDR1 is MDHEN and CDR2 SYDVKM. CDR3 sequence (DNA): TGTGCCAGCAGTCGGTACAGGGGAGCCTCTGGAAACACCATATATTTT. Translated, it gives CASSRYRGASGNTIYF. The full variable domain, with the rest looked up from reference TRBV28 and TRBJ1-3, is DVKVTQSSRYLVKRTGEKVFLECVQDMDHENMFWYRQDPGLGLRLIYFSYDVKMKEKGDIPEGYSVSREKKERFSLILESASTNQTSMYLCASSRYRGASGNTIYFGEGSWLTVV.

The gene calls are TRBV6-1 and TRBJ1-3; D not resolved. CDR1 and CDR2 (germline): MNHNS, SASEGT. The length of the CDR3 is 16 residues. V gave up 4 bases and J gave up 1 base, with 14 bases separating them. CDR3 DNA sequence: TGTGCCAGCAGTGGCGACGACGGGAGATCTGGAAACACCATATATTTT. Its translation: CASSGDDGRSGNTIYF.

This clone was seen a handful of times. The CDR3 region is CASSEGDGANVLTF. As DNA, the CDR3 is TGTGCCAGCAGTGAAGGGGATGGGGCCAACGTCCTGACTTTC. This chain uses TRBV6-4 with TRBJ2-6; D may be TRBD1 (5 bases). Trimming stripped 3 bases from V and 3 bases from J, with 6 bases between. The CDR3 is 14 residues long. CDR1 is MRHNA, CDR2 SNTAGT, per germline.

The CDR3 loop reads CASSLEAGPSYNEQFF. CDR3 sequence (DNA): TGTGCCAGCAGTTTAGAGGCGGGACCATCCTACAATGAGCAGTTCTTC. The chain links TRBV27 to TRBJ2-1, with D possibly being TRBD2 (6 bases). There are 16 residues in the CDR3. Germline loops: CDR1 MNHEY, CDR2 SMNVEV (reference sequence). The V and J ends lost 2 bases and 1 base respectively, with 12 bases between them.

The count of this clone is one. The DNA of the CDR3 is TGTGCCTGGAGTGTAGGGCTAGCGGGAGTGTCAGATACGCAGTATTTT. It specifies CAWSVGLAGVSDTQYF. The chain uses TRBV30 and TRBJ2-3; TRBD2 matches 10 bases. Germline V CDR1 and CDR2: GTSNPN, SVGIG (reference sequence). Trimming took 0 bases from V and 4 from J; bases not matched to a gene: 7. This CDR3 has 16 amino acids.

The chain joins TRBV7-9 to TRBJ1-1, with unresolved D. Germline V gene data show CDR1 as SEHNR and CDR2 as FQNEAQ (reference sequence). The length of the CDR3 is 13 residues. V lost 6 bases and J 4 bases, leaving 12 bases between the germline ends. The CDR3 sequence is CASRPYSSTEAFF. CDR3 sequence (DNA): TGTGCCAGCAGACCATACAGCTCCACTGAAGCTTTCTTT.

The CDR3 is CASRGGLAVYNEQFF. CDR3 nucleotides: TGTGCCAGCAGAGGGGGACTAGCGGTTTACAATGAGCAGTTCTTC. J is TRBJ2-1 and V is TRBV21-1; TRBD2, as called in the table, went unchecked against the DNA. TRBV21-1 is shown as a pseudogene. The CDR3 extends over 15 amino acids.

This sequence joins TRBV7-2 and TRBJ2-7, with 9 bases identical to TRBD2. This CDR3 spans 16 amino acids. Unmatched junction bases numbered 9, after V lost 6 bases and J lost 0 bases. Germline V gives CDR1 SGHTA, CDR2 FQGNSA. In nucleotides, the CDR3 is TGTGCCAGCAGTCCCCCTAGCGGGACTTACTCCTACGAGCAGTACTTC. Its translation is CASSPPSGTYSYEQYF.

This chain joins TRBV7-2 and TRBJ1-1; a weak D match, TRBD1 (6 bases). This CDR3 has 17 amino acids. Trimming removed 3 bases at V and 0 bases at J, with 17 bases between. Germline CDR1 is SGHTA and CDR2 is FQGNSA. The chain's CDR3 is CASSFRGGGPLNTEAFF. CDR3 nucleotide sequence: TGTGCCAGCAGCTTTAGGGGGGGAGGGCCCTTGAACACTGAAGCTTTCTTT.

The chain is built from TRBV7-2 and TRBJ2-5, with D possibly matching TRBD2 (5 bases). Germline assignment: CDR1 SGHTA and CDR2 FQGNSA. CDR3 length: 13 residues. V lost 6 bases and J 1 base, leaving 9 bases between the germline ends. CDR3 amino acids: CASSPGIQETQYF. The DNA of the CDR3 is TGTGCCAGCAGTCCCGGGATCCAAGAGACCCAGTACTTC.

This sequence joins TRBV24-1 and TRBJ2-2; 8 bases are a match to TRBD1. Germline V gene sequence: CDR1 KGHDR, CDR2 SFDVKD. Trimming at V came to 4 bases and at J to 7 bases, leaving 7 bases not matched to a gene. CDR3 length: 15 residues. The CDR3 region is CATSDLDRVSGELFF. CDR3 bases: TGTGCCACCAGTGACCTGGACAGGGTCAGCGGGGAGCTGTTTTTT.

The rearrangement links TRBV9 to TRBJ1-3; D call uncertain. V was trimmed by 4 bases and J by 4 bases, leaving 12 bases between them. The CDR3 has 14 residues. Germline V gene sequence: CDR1 SGDLS, CDR2 YYNGEE. The CDR3 DNA reads TGTGCCAGCAGCATCAAACTAGGGGGAAACACCATATATTTT. Translated: CASSIKLGGNTIYF.

This clone was counted a few times. The chain employs TRBV19 and TRBJ1-5; perhaps TRBD1 as D (6 bases). Trimming took off 4 bases at V and 1 base at J, with 8 bases between the two ends. CDR1 and CDR2 from the germline V gene are LNHDA and SQIVND (reference sequence). CDR3 length equals 14 residues. Written as DNA, the CDR3 is TGTGCCAGTAGTAGACAGGCGAGCAATCAGCCCCAGCATTTT. Protein sequence: CASSRQASNQPQHF. The complete variable domain, with remaining parts taken from reference TRBV19 and TRBJ1-5, reads DGGITQSPKYLFRKEGQNVTLSCEQNLNHDAMYWYRQDPGQGLRLIYYSQIVNDFQKGDIAEGYSVSREKKESFPLTVTSAQKNPTAFYLCASSRQASNQPQHFGDGTRLSIL.

V and J are TRBV28 and TRBJ1-5; D remains ambiguous. The CDR3 covers 12 residues. V shed 10 bases and J shed 0 bases, with 7 bases lying between them. From germline, CDR1 is MDHEN and CDR2 SYDVKM. In DNA form, the CDR3 reads TGTGCCACCACCTATAGCAATCAGCCCCAGCATTTT. This gives the protein CATTYSNQPQHF.

The chain combines TRBV14 with TRBJ1-1, with 7 bases fitting TRBD1. CDR3 length: 15 amino acids. Per germline, CDR1 SGHDN and CDR2 FVKESK. Germline trimming cut 1 base from V and 6 bases from J; bases unmatched to any gene: 8. The CDR3 sequence is CASSQAAGGIAEAFF. The CDR3 coding sequence is TGTGCCAGCAGCCAAGCGGCAGGGGGGATTGCTGAAGCTTTCTTT.

The CDR3 bases are TGTGCCAGCGAGCTCTTACAGGGAATCACTGAAGCTTTCTTT. Translating it yields CASELLQGITEAFF. This rearrangement joins TRBV5-5 to TRBJ1-1; maybe TRBD1 (6 bases). The V gene lost 7 bases and the J gene lost 4 bases, with 17 bases spanning the gap. The CDR3 has 14 amino acids. CDR1 and CDR2 (germline): SGHKS, YYEKEE (reference sequence).

The V gene is TRBV28, the J gene TRBJ2-1, with D unresolved. CDR1 and CDR2 (germline): MDHEN, SYDVKM. Trimming removed 6 bases from V and 0 bases from J, with 12 bases in between. This CDR3 has 15 residues. The CDR3 region has the DNA TGTGCCAGCAGCTCAATCATGAGCTCCTACAATGAGCAGTTCTTC. Amino acid sequence: CASSSIMSSYNEQFF. Filled out from reference TRBV28 and TRBJ2-1, the complete variable domain reads DVKVTQSSRYLVKRTGEKVFLECVQDMDHENMFWYRQDPGLGLRLIYFSYDVKMKEKGDIPEGYSVSREKKERFSLILESASTNQTSMYLCASSSIMSSYNEQFFGPGTRLTVL.

The chain has TRBV28 and TRBJ2-7; a possible D gene is TRBD2 (5 bases). Between the trimmed V and J ends, which lost 6 bases and 0 bases, there was a span of 12 bases. This CDR3 spans 14 amino acids. The germline V gene encodes CDR1 MDHEN and CDR2 SYDVKM. The CDR3 loop reads CASRPSLSSYEQYF. CDR3 nucleotide sequence: TGTGCCAGCAGACCTAGCTTGAGCTCCTACGAGCAGTACTTC. The whole variable domain, remainder taken from reference TRBV28 and TRBJ2-7, is DVKVTQSSRYLVKRTGEKVFLECVQDMDHENMFWYRQDPGLGLRLIYFSYDVKMKEKGDIPEGYSVSREKKERFSLILESASTNQTSMYLCASRPSLSSYEQYFGPGTRLTVT.

This chain connects TRBV7-3 to TRBJ1-6; D ambiguous. CDR1 and CDR2 (germline): SGHTA, FQGTGA. CDR3 length: 15 residues. Trimming removed 4 bases from V and 0 bases from J, with 7 bases in between. CDR3 in amino acids: CASSSSSSYNSPLHF. The CDR3 DNA reads as TGTGCCAGCAGCTCCTCGAGCTCCTATAATTCACCCCTCCACTTT.

The chain links TRBV6-5 to TRBJ2-7; 9 nucleotides align to TRBD2. CDR3 length equals 15 residues. V was clipped by 6 bases and J by 1 base; unmatched bases: 7. The V gene's germline CDR1 is MNHEY and CDR2 SVGAGI. CDR3 protein: CASRRLAVTSYEQYF. Here the CDR3 DNA reads TGTGCCAGCAGGCGACTAGCGGTTACTTCCTACGAGCAGTACTTC.

V usage is TRBV7-2 and J usage is TRBJ2-7; D might be TRBD2 (5 bases). The CDR3 totals 13 residues. V lost 1 base, J lost 5 bases, and 9 bases lay in between. CDR1 and CDR2 (germline): SGHTA, FQGNSA. In nucleotides, the CDR3 is TGTGCCAGCAGCTTAGTGTACGGGAACGAGCAGTACTTC. As protein: CASSLVYGNEQYF.

The J gene is TRBJ2-1, the V gene TRBV19; 7 nucleotides align to TRBD1. Germline V gives CDR1 LNHDA, CDR2 SQIVND (reference sequence). V lost 5 bases and J lost 1; bases outside the gene matches: 11. The CDR3 has 17 amino acids. CDR3 bases: TGTGCCAGTAGTTTTATATTGGGCAGGGGGTCCTACAATGAGCAGTTCTTC. It encodes CASSFILGRGSYNEQFF.

The gene calls are TRBV6-5 and TRBJ2-7, with 8 nucleotides matching TRBD2. CDR1 is MNHEY and CDR2 is SVGAGI in the germline V gene. This CDR3 contains 16 residues. V lost 2 bases and J lost 0; bases outside the gene matches: 6. CDR3 sequence: CASSYAAGVSSYEQYF. The DNA for the CDR3 is TGTGCCAGCAGTTACGCAGCGGGAGTTTCCTCCTACGAGCAGTACTTC.

The chain employs TRBV30 and TRBJ2-7; D might be TRBD2 (6 bases). Deletions cut 0 bases from V and 5 bases from J, with 14 bases between. The CDR3 sequence is 14 residues long. The germline V gene encodes CDR1 GTSNPN and CDR2 SVGIG (reference sequence). CDR3 coding DNA: TGTGCCTGGAGTGTTTTCCGGGAGACGGACGAGCAGTACTTC. Protein product: CAWSVFRETDEQYF. The whole variable domain, filled in from reference TRBV30 and TRBJ2-7, reads SQTIHQWPATLVQPVGSPLSLECTVEGTSNPNLYWYRQAAGRGLQLLFYSVGIGQISSEVPQNLSASRPQDRQFILSSKKLLLSDSGFYLCAWSVFRETDEQYFGPGTRLTVT.

This chain links TRBV28 with TRBJ2-7; 9 bases fit TRBD1. The J segment lost 2 bases and the V segment lost 7 bases, leaving 12 bases of the junction unmatched. CDR1 is MDHEN, CDR2 SYDVKM, per germline. This CDR3 is built from 16 residues. The CDR3 nucleotides are TGTGCCAGCATTCCGTCCTCGGGACAGGGTACCTACGAGCAGTACTTC. It specifies CASIPSSGQGTYEQYF.

The CDR3 DNA reads TGTGCCAGCAGTAGCCCGGCCGGGACTAGCGGGAGGGCCACATATGAGCAGTTCTTC. It is translated as CASSSPAGTSGRATYEQFF. The chain employs TRBV6-2 or TRBV6-3 and TRBJ2-1; TRBD2 aligns across 16 bases. CDR1 and CDR2 from the germline V gene are MNHEY and SVGEGT. This CDR3 comprises 19 residues. V shed 5 bases and J 8 bases; nucleotides not matched to a gene: 15.

The genes are TRBV3-1 (or the pseudogene TRBV3-2) and TRBJ2-1; 7 bases are a match to TRBD1. CDR1 LGHDT and CDR2 YNNKEL come from the germline V gene (reference sequence). The V and J ends lost 5 bases and 6 bases, in that order; junction bases with no gene match: 7. There are 14 residues in the CDR3. CDR3 DNA sequence: TGTGCCAGCAGCTTAGCGACAGGGATCAATGAGCAGTTCTTC. It codes for CASSLATGINEQFF.